What follows are 16 T cell receptor beta chains derived from one specimen sequenced in a study of cytomegalovirus exposure and HLA in healthy donors. PCR was performed using 60 Vbeta and 13 Jbeta primers. Method: immunoSEQ multiplex PCR; TCRdb's copy keeps in-frame clones and lacks some. The repertoire holds 65,000 to 80,000 clones, with under 85% as singletons. Sequencing used PBMCs. These receptors were obtained from a woman aged 40 to 50 in good health and CMV-seropositive.

This chain uses TRBV7-6 with TRBJ2-2; D gene ambiguous. The CDR3 loop spans 13 amino acids. The V and J ends lost 1 base and 6 bases respectively, with 6 bases between them. Per the germline V gene, CDR1 is SGHVS and CDR2 is FNYEAQ. The CDR3 protein is CASSLGWPGELFF. The CDR3 DNA sequence: TGTGCCAGCAGCTTAGGTTGGCCCGGGGAGCTGTTTTTT.

V gene TRBV30 combines with J gene TRBJ2-1, with 7 bases fitting TRBD2. CDR3 length: 15 residues. J was trimmed by 8 bases and V by 2 bases; bases with no gene match: 12. In germline, CDR1 is GTSNPN, CDR2 SVGIG (reference sequence). This chain's CDR3 is CAWSRQGGSYDEQFF. In nucleotides, the CDR3 is TGTGCCTGGAGTAGGCAGGGCGGGAGTTACGATGAGCAGTTCTTC.

The rearrangement joins TRBV5-1 to TRBJ2-1; D perhaps matches TRBD2 (7 bases). Trimming removed 0 bases from V and 4 bases from J, with 14 bases in between. The CDR3 loop spans 16 amino acids. Per germline, CDR1 SGHRS and CDR2 YFSETQ. Written as DNA, the CDR3 is TGCGCCAGCAGCTTGGTGGGGGGGGCAGGGTACAATGAGCAGTTCTTC. It is translated as CASSLVGGAGYNEQFF.

A few counts support this clone. The V call is TRBV6-6, the J call TRBJ2-4; possibly TRBD2 for D (5 bases). The germline V gene has CDR1 MNHNY and CDR2 SVGAGI (reference sequence). Trimming left V 6 bases short and J 6 bases short, with 15 bases between. The CDR3 runs to 14 residues. CDR3 amino acids: CASSRDGLGNIQYF. As DNA, the CDR3 is TGTGCCAGCAGCCGCGACGGACTGGGAAACATTCAGTACTTC.

The sample holds one count of this clone. V usage is TRBV5-6 and J usage is TRBJ1-5; 7 nucleotides align to TRBD1. The V gene end was trimmed by 3 bases and the J gene end by 2 bases; junction bases not matched to a gene: 5. The CDR3 contains 15 residues. Germline CDR1 SGHDT, CDR2 YYEEEE. The CDR3 DNA sequence: TGTGCCAGCAGCTCACAGACAGGGCGCAATCAGCCCCAGCATTTT. Translating it yields CASSSQTGRNQPQHF.

With respect to this clone: One end of the junction varies from germline; a read error may be responsible. The gene calls are TRBV27 and TRBJ2-7; the match to TRBD2 covers 9 bases. This CDR3 contains 15 residues. Germline loops: CDR1 MNHEY, CDR2 SMNVEV (reference sequence). The CDR3 loop reads CATRGLAGTSYERYF. CDR3 DNA: TGTGCCACCCGGGGGCTAGCGGGAACCTCCTACGAGCGGTACTTC.

The chain couples TRBV5-1 to TRBJ1-4; D is unresolved. This CDR3 spans 13 amino acids. Germline loops: CDR1 SGHRS, CDR2 YFSETQ. With 5 bases removed from V and 7 bases from J, the gap between germline ends came to 12 bases. As DNA, the CDR3 is TGCGCCAGCAGGGGCCCCGGTAGTGAAAAACTGTTTTTT. This translates into CASRGPGSEKLFF. Full variable domain (missing parts from reference TRBV5-1 and TRBJ1-4): KAGVTQTPRYLIKTRGQQVTLSCSPISGHRSVSWYQQTPGQGLQFLFEYFSETQRNKGNFPGRFSGRQFSNSRSEMNVSTLELGDSALYLCASRGPGSEKLFFGSGTQLSVL.

The chain employs TRBV5-6 and TRBJ2-5; D is ambiguous. Germline values: CDR1 SGHDT, CDR2 YYEEEE. V was pared by 1 base and J by 1 base, with 11 bases between. The CDR3 has 15 residues. The CDR3 here is CASSLLGGTQETQYF. In DNA, the CDR3 is TGTGCCAGCAGCTTGCTCGGCGGAACCCAAGAGACCCAGTACTTC.

The V gene is TRBV2, the J gene TRBJ2-3; 9 bases are shared with TRBD2. The CDR3 length is 16 residues. Germline assignment: CDR1 SNHLY and CDR2 FYNNEI. The junction had 7 bases not matched to a gene; V was cut back by 2 bases and J by 4 bases. CDR3 bases: TGTGCCAGCAGTGAACTAGCGGGGTGGTTAGCAGATACGCAGTATTTT. Amino acid sequence: CASSELAGWLADTQYF.

The gene calls are TRBV7-8 and TRBJ2-7; tentatively, D is TRBD2 (5 bases). The V end lost 3 bases, the J end lost 0 bases, and 12 bases lay between the germline ends. The CDR3 covers 15 residues. Germline CDR1 and CDR2: SGHVS and FQNEAQ. The CDR3 protein is CASSFSDSSSYEQYF. DNA of the CDR3: TGTGCCAGCAGCTTTTCGGACTCTAGCTCCTACGAGCAGTACTTC.

The rearrangement uses TRBV6-6 and TRBJ1-2; D may be TRBD1 (6 bases). This CDR3 region has 16 residues. The germline CDR1 and CDR2 sequences are MNHNY and SVGAGI (reference sequence). V shed 2 bases and J shed 0 bases, with 13 bases lying between them. The CDR3 DNA reads TGTGCCAGCAGTTACGTGGGGGCCCAAGCTAACTATGGCTACACCTTC. Translating gives CASSYVGAQANYGYTF.

V gene TRBV30 combines with J gene TRBJ2-7; perhaps TRBD2 as D (6 bases). CDR1 and CDR2 (germline): GTSNPN, SVGIG (reference sequence). The CDR3 length is 15 residues. V lost 4 bases and J lost 5, with 21 bases in between. The DNA of the CDR3 is TGTGCCTGGAACATTCCCGGGGGTTCGCGGAACGAGCAGTACTTC. Translated, it gives CAWNIPGGSRNEQYF.

The chain employs TRBV28 and TRBJ1-5, with no clear D. The CDR3 spans 16 residues. From germline, CDR1 is MDHEN and CDR2 SYDVKM. Trimming took 6 bases from V and 4 from J, leaving 19 bases between them. The chain's CDR3 is CASSLLVRVDNQPQHF. DNA for the CDR3: TGTGCCAGCAGCCTACTGGTCCGCGTAGATAATCAGCCCCAGCATTTT.

J is TRBJ2-7 and V is TRBV27, with 7 bases identical to TRBD1. CDR1 is MNHEY, CDR2 SMNVEV, per germline (reference sequence). CDR3 length: 15 amino acids. V lost 7 bases, J lost 0 bases, and 9 bases stayed unmatched. The CDR3 sequence is CASKLQGWGSYEQYF. The CDR3 nucleotides are TGTGCCAGCAAACTACAGGGGTGGGGCTCCTACGAGCAGTACTTC.

The V and J genes are TRBV28 and TRBJ2-1; TRBD2 aligns across 11 bases. Germline V gene sequence: CDR1 MDHEN, CDR2 SYDVKM. The CDR3 runs to 16 residues. Trimming removed 1 base from V and 6 bases from J; junction bases left unmatched: 5. CDR3 DNA sequence: TGTGCCAGCAGTTTATTCACTAGCGGGAGCCGCAATGAGCAGTTCTTC. It codes for CASSLFTSGSRNEQFF.

V usage is TRBV28 and J usage is TRBJ1-1; 10 bases map to TRBD1. With 4 bases clipped from V and 4 bases from J, the junction kept 15 bases outside the gene matches. This CDR3 has 18 residues. Germline V gene sequence: CDR1 MDHEN, CDR2 SYDVKM. For the CDR3, the DNA is TGTGCCAGCAGTTACACGACAGGGGGCGAGGGTATACGCACTGAAGCTTTCTTT. This gives the protein CASSYTTGGEGIRTEAFF.